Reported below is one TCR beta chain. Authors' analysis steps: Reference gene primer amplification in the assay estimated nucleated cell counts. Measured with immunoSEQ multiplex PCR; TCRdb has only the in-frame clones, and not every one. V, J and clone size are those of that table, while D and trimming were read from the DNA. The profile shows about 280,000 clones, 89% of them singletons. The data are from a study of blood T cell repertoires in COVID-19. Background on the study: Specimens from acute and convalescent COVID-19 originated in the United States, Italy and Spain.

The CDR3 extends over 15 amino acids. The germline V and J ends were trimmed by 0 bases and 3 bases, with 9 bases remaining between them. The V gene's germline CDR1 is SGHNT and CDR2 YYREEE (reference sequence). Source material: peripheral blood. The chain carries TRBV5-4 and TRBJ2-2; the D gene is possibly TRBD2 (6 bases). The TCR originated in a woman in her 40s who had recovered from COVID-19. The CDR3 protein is CASSLERVDTGELFF. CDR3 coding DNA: TGTGCCAGCAGCTTGGAGCGGGTGGACACCGGGGAGCTGTTTTTT.